This T cell receptor (beta chain) appears in the sequencing data of a study of regulatory T cells in long-lasting Graves disease. Time point reported: persistent/refractory GD, antithyroid drugs over 5 years with positive TRAb. RNA from PBMCs was the source of the TCR library. Through Arm-PCR of CDR3 regions and iRepertoire HTBI primers, TCR beta libraries were built. MiXCR, applied by TCRdb to the multiplex PCR reads, yields one record per CDR3 protein. The sample lists 450,000 or so distinct CDR3 sequences, approximately 23% occurring once. Germline V gene data show CDR1 as DFQATT and CDR2 as SNEGSKA (reference sequence). With 1 base clipped from V and 8 bases from J, the junction kept 7 bases outside the gene matches. This CDR3 is built from 14 residues.

The material was peripheral blood mononuclear cells (PBMCs), obtained when the disease was refractory, from a patient treated with antithyroid drugs. This chain connects TRBV20-1 to TRBJ2-1; 8 nucleotides line up with TRBD2. The receptor's source is a female donor with Graves disease. The CDR3 loop is CSARGRGAFDEQFF. The CDR3 DNA sequence: TGCAGTGCTAGAGGGCGGGGGGCGTTCGATGAGCAGTTCTTC.